This T cell receptor beta chain was retrieved from a study of cytomegalovirus exposure and HLA in healthy donors. Study observations and caveats: A later analysis reportedly identified an Asian-associated ancestry cluster as carrying fewer N-insertions than the roughly 670-donor mean.

The PCR had 60 Vbeta and 13 Jbeta primers. TCRdb's table, derived via immunoSEQ multiplex PCR, lists solely in-frame clones and lacks some. The sample gives roughly 200,000 clones, 75% to 90% of which show up once; 0.25% to 0.4% is in the top ten. Germline V gene sequence: CDR1 MNHNY, CDR2 SVGAGI (reference sequence). V trimming: 0 bases; J trimming: 4 bases; junction bases outside the gene matches: 8. The CDR3 sequence is 16 residues long. On this clone itself: The target antigen is unknown.

J is TRBJ2-7 and V is TRBV6-6; 8 bases match TRBD2. This receptor was identified in a woman between 25 and 40 years old in good health and CMV-seronegative. The sample consisted of PBMCs. The CDR3 nucleotides read TGTGCCAGCAGTTACTCTATCACGGGAGGGTATTACGAGCAGTACTTC. Its protein product is CASSYSITGGYYEQYF.